The rows below give T cell receptor beta chains drawn from one sample of a study of blood T cell repertoires in COVID-19. The repertoire was sequenced with immunoSEQ multiplex PCR; TCRdb's copy has only in-frame clones and lacks some. The sample consists of approximately 180,000 clones, about 81% of them appearing once. The sample comprised peripheral blood. The receptors here all came from a woman aged 65 to 85 with acute or convalescent COVID-19. Each CDR3 is given with its conserved first and last residue. The D gene is left open where the match is weak. Clone size is given for some rows only: seen once, a few or many times, or a class if the clone is expanded.

TRBJ1-1	-	TRBV5-1	-	TGCGCCAGCAGCAAATACAGGGATAACACTGAAGCTTTCTTT	CASSKYRDNTEAFF
TRBJ2-1	TRBD1	TRBV19	-	TGTGCCAGTAGTATAGTGGACAGGGTGAATGAGCAGTTCTTC	CASSIVDRVNEQFF
TRBJ2-5	TRBD1	TRBV27	-	TGTGCCAGCAGGGGACAGAACCAAGAGACCCAGTACTTC	CASRGQNQETQYF
TRBJ2-1	TRBD1	TRBV9	-	TGTGCCAGCAGCGAGACAGGGGGCACCTACGGTGAGCAGTTCTTC	CASSETGGTYGEQFF
TRBJ2-5	TRBD2	TRBV7-8	-	TGTGCCAGCAGCGCGTACCGACTAGCGGGAGGGAGGGAGACCCAGTACTTC	CASSAYRLAGGRETQYF
TRBJ1-3	-	TRBV7-2	-	TGTGCCAGCAGCGAGGCCGCCACCATATATTTT	CASSEAATIYF
TRBJ1-4	-	TRBV19	-	TGTGCCAGTAGTTCTCAGGGTATTGAAAAACTGTTTTTT	CASSSQGIEKLFF
TRBJ2-3	-	TRBV7-9	-	TGTGCCAGCAGCTTAGGTCTAGCACAGGATACGCAGTATTTT	CASSLGLAQDTQYF
TRBJ1-2	-	TRBV5-6	few	TGTGCCAGCAGCTCCGAATTGGGGGCTCTGGGCTATGGCTACACCTTC	CASSSELGALGYGYTF
TRBJ2-7	TRBD1	TRBV5-1	-	TGCGCCAGCAGCGAGGGACAGGCATACTCCTACGAGCAGTACTTC	CASSEGQAYSYEQYF
TRBJ2-5	TRBD1	TRBV2	-	TGTGCCAGCAGTTACAGCGGACAGGGGGGGACCCAGTACTTC	CASSYSGQGGTQYF
TRBJ2-7	TRBD1	TRBV28	few	TGTGCCAGCAGCCGACAGGGGGCGTCCTACGAGCAGTACTTC	CASSRQGASYEQYF
TRBJ1-2	-	TRBV21-1	-	TGTGCCAGCAGCAAAGAGTGTGTCACAGGGGGAGATAACTATGGCTACACCTTC	CASSKECVTGGDNYGYTF
TRBJ1-1	TRBD1	TRBV28	-	TGTGCCAGCAAATATCAGGGGGCGAGCTCAGAAGCTTTCTTT	CASKYQGASSEAFF
TRBJ2-3	TRBD1	TRBV15	-	TGTGCCACCAGCAGAGGGACAGGGGTCACAGATACGCAGTATTTT	CATSRGTGVTDTQYF
TRBJ1-5	-	TRBV5-8	-	TGTGCCAGCAGCTTCCGGAGGGCTGGCAATCAGCCCCAGCATTTT	CASSFRRAGNQPQHF
TRBJ2-2	-	TRBV7-2	-	TGTGCCAGCAGCTTACGGAGTGCGGCCGCCGGCGGGGAGCTGTTTTTT	CASSLRSAAAGGELFF
TRBJ1-1	-	TRBV2	-	TGTGCCAGCAGTGTTAACTTTATGAACACTGAAGCTTTCTTT	CASSVNFMNTEAFF
TRBJ1-2	-	TRBV28	few	TGTGCCAGCAGTTTATCAGCAGGGATTGGCTACACCTTC	CASSLSAGIGYTF
TRBJ1-2	TRBD1	TRBV7-2	-	TGTGCCAGCAGCTCGGGACAGACTAATAACTATGGCTACACCTTC	CASSSGQTNNYGYTF
TRBJ2-7	-	TRBV19	-	TGTGCCAGTAGTATAGTGGCAGGGGACTCCTACGAGCAGTACTTC	CASSIVAGDSYEQYF
TRBJ1-1	-	TRBV28	-	TGTGCCAGCAGTTTACAAGGGGCGAAGGCTGAAGCTTTCTTT	CASSLQGAKAEAFF
TRBJ2-2	-	TRBV24-1	-	TGTGCCACCAGTGGTCCCGGGGGTTATTTCGGGGAGCTGTTTTTT	CATSGPGGYFGELFF
TRBJ1-2	-	TRBV5-6	-	TGTGCCAGCAGCCCCCAGGGGCCCCTCTTAAACGGCTACACCTTC	CASSPQGPLLNGYTF
TRBJ1-1	-	TRBV19	-	TGTGCCAGTAGTATGTTCGGTGAGAACACTGAAGCTTTCTTT	CASSMFGENTEAFF
TRBJ2-7	-	TRBV6-5	-	TGTGCCAGCAGTTATCAGGGATGGGACTCCTACGAGCAGTACTTC	CASSYQGWDSYEQYF
TRBJ2-3	TRBD2	TRBV19	-	TGTGCCAATAATCTAGCGGGAGTCAGGTCAGATACGCAGTATTTT	CANNLAGVRSDTQYF
TRBJ2-5	-	TRBV5-6	-	TGTGCCAGCAGCTTAGTTGCGGGACGGGAGACCCAGTACTTC	CASSLVAGRETQYF
TRBJ1-2	TRBD1	TRBV5-1	-	TGCGCCAGCAGCTTCGGGACAGGGTTTGGCTACACCTTC	CASSFGTGFGYTF
TRBJ1-1	-	TRBV30	few	TGTGCCTGGAGTGGAGGGCCACTCCCCCCAACTGAAGCTTTCTTT	CAWSGGPLPPTEAFF
TRBJ2-6	-	TRBV15	-	TGTGCCACCAGCAGAGATCCCGGACTACGCTCTGGGGCCAACGTCCTGACTTTC	CATSRDPGLRSGANVLTF
TRBJ2-1	TRBD1	TRBV19	-	TGTGCCAGTAGTACGGGACAGGGGGCGGGAAATGAGCAGTTCTTC	CASSTGQGAGNEQFF
TRBJ1-2	-	TRBV14	once	TGTGCCAGCAGCCCCAACAGGGTTAACTATGGCTACACCTTC	CASSPNRVNYGYTF
TRBJ2-1	TRBD2	TRBV12-5	-	TGTGCTAGTGGTTTGGCACAAACTAGCGGCACCTACAATGAGCAGTTCTTC	CASGLAQTSGTYNEQFF
TRBJ2-1	-	TRBV5-1	-	TGCGCCAGCAGCTTGGGACTAGGTACCAGCAATGAGCAGTTCTTC	CASSLGLGTSNEQFF
TRBJ2-5	TRBD2	TRBV3-1/TRBV3-2	-	TGTGCCAGCAGCAGACTAGCGGGAGCAGAGACCCAGTACTTC	CASSRLAGAETQYF
TRBJ1-3	-	TRBV19	once	TGTGCCAGTAGACCCAATGACATTTACTCTGGAAACACCATATATTTT	CASRPNDIYSGNTIYF
TRBJ1-6	-	TRBV5-4	-	TGTGCCAGCAGCTTGGACGGTGGGGGGATAAATTCACCCCTCCACTTT	CASSLDGGGINSPLHF
TRBJ1-6	-	TRBV7-2	-	TGTGCCAGCTCCGCGGAGGATTTATATAATTCACCCCTCCACTTT	CASSAEDLYNSPLHF